The 9 T cell receptor beta chains presented below share a single source sample, sequenced in a study of Ad26.COV2.S vaccination and SARS-CoV-2 variants. Stated treatment: 19 received Ad26.COV2.S at low or high dose, single or two shots; a few received placebo; per-sample allocation not given. Samples came from day 63 after the first vaccine or placebo injection. The data were produced by immunoSEQ multiplex PCR, yet TCRdb's version contains in-frame clones alone and is incomplete. The sample holds more than 300,000 clones, less than 90% seen once. The starting material was peripheral blood, obtained in a trial of Ad26.COV2.S vaccine versus placebo. The receptor set was obtained from a person between 18 and 65 years old who received the Ad26.COV2.S COVID-19 vaccine or a placebo.

The gene calls are TRBV7-8 and TRBJ2-7; 7 positions agree with TRBD1. CDR1 is SGHVS and CDR2 is FQNEAQ in the germline V gene. V lost 3 bases and J lost 2; bases outside the gene matches: 1. The CDR3 sequence is 13 residues long. The CDR3 bases are TGTGCCAGCAGCTTCGGGACAGCCTACGAGCAGTACTTC. Protein: CASSFGTAYEQYF.

This clone appeared a single time. The V call is TRBV5-1, the J call TRBJ2-5; no reliable D call. The CDR3 spans 14 residues. The germline CDR1 and CDR2 sequences are SGHRS and YFSETQ. V lost 0 bases and J lost 0, with 6 bases in between. CDR3 nucleotide sequence: TGCGCCAGCAGCTTGGTGGGAAACCAAGAGACCCAGTACTTC. Translating gives CASSLVGNQETQYF.

This chain uses TRBV5-5 with TRBJ2-2; 7 bases are a match to TRBD1. The trim removed 5 bases at V and 6 bases at J, leaving 7 bases unmatched. CDR3 length equals 14 residues. CDR1 and CDR2 from the germline V gene are SGHKS and YYEKEE (reference sequence). The CDR3 reads CASRRDSWAGELFF. The DNA of the CDR3 is TGTGCCAGCAGACGGGACAGTTGGGCCGGGGAGCTGTTTTTT.

CDR3 sequence reads: CASSAGHNGYTF. CDR3 DNA: TGTGCCAGCAGCGCGGGCCACAATGGCTACACCTTC. V usage is TRBV7-2 and J usage is TRBJ1-2; D ambiguous. Germline loops: CDR1 SGHTA, CDR2 FQGNSA. The CDR3 is 12 residues long. Trimming cost V 5 bases and J 6 bases, with 10 bases left between them.

This chain joins TRBV29-1 and TRBJ2-1, with TRBD1 identical over 8 bases. V lost 5 bases to trimming and J lost 8 bases; unmatched junction nucleotides: 5. This CDR3 is 12 amino acids long. In germline, CDR1 is SQVTM, CDR2 ANQGSEA. CDR3 residues: CSVFQGAYEQFF. As DNA, the CDR3 is TGCAGCGTTTTCCAGGGGGCCTATGAGCAGTTCTTC.

The gene calls are TRBV6-5 and TRBJ1-2; tentative D call: TRBD1 (6 bases). Per germline, CDR1 MNHEY and CDR2 SVGAGI. The CDR3 totals 14 residues. V was clipped by 7 bases and J by 4 bases, with 16 bases between them. The DNA for the CDR3 is TGTGCCAGCATCACCGGACAGTCAAGCTATGGCTACACCTTC. Residues: CASITGQSSYGYTF.

This clone has a single count. This specimen includes other DNA sequences encoding the same CDR3. J is TRBJ1-4 and V is TRBV12-3 or TRBV12-4; D may be TRBD1 (6 bases). The ends were cut back, 6 bases at V and 8 bases at J, with 13 bases in the middle. This CDR3 is built from 13 residues. In DNA form, the CDR3 reads TGTGCCAGCAGCCGGAGGGGGGGGGAAAAACTGTTTTTT. This gives the protein CASSRRGGEKLFF.

The chain is built from TRBV5-1 and TRBJ2-1; perhaps TRBD2 as D (7 bases). The CDR3 length is 16 residues. Trimming removed 5 bases at V and 4 bases at J, with 19 bases between. The germline CDR1 and CDR2 sequences are SGHRS and YFSETQ. CDR3 sequence (DNA): TGCGCCAGCAGTCCGGGGGGCCGGGGCGGGTACAATGAGCAGTTCTTC. Amino acids: CASSPGGRGGYNEQFF.

This clone was seen only a few times. The chain has TRBV7-2 and TRBJ2-2; 9 nucleotides agree with TRBD2. This CDR3 is 17 amino acids long. Germline V lookup: CDR1 SGHTA, CDR2 FQGNSA. V trimming: 1 base; J trimming: 3 bases; junction bases outside the gene matches: 6. CDR3 amino acids: CASSLESGRPYTGELFF. In DNA form, the CDR3 reads TGTGCCAGCAGCTTAGAGAGCGGGAGGCCTTACACCGGGGAGCTGTTTTTT.